The 25 T cell receptor beta chains in this list originate from one sample, sequenced in a study of CD8 T cells in ankylosing spondylitis (dated by TCRdb to about 2017). The method behind the library was 5' RACE. Instrument on record: Illumina HiSeq 2500. The public reads were run again by TCRdb, first through fastp at Q25 and then through MiXCR, and only productive beta chains were kept. Identical CDR3 protein sequences are pooled into one entry, listed with their most common genes and DNA. For this sample the table gives around 770,000 distinct CDR3 sequences, of which around 17% were detected only once. The ten largest make up around 20% of the sample. These receptors' targets are unknown. What the research found in general, with its limitations: A TCR beta motif made up of several highly homologous amino acid variants appeared to be characteristic of blood from ankylosing spondylitis patients.

Sequenced sample: blood, either unsorted or a sorted T cell fraction (not recorded which). The receptors come from a male donor with ankylosing spondylitis.

This chain connects TRBV12-3 or TRBV12-4 to TRBJ2-3; 11 bases are a match to TRBD2. The CDR3 covers 15 residues. Trimming took 6 bases from V and 6 from J; bases not matched to a gene: 8. The CDR3 region has the DNA TGTGCCAGCAGGTCGGGGGGACTAGCGGCGGATACGCAGTATTTT. Residues: CASRSGGLAADTQYF.

The J gene is TRBJ2-7, the V gene TRBV6-2 or TRBV6-3; 12 bases agree with TRBD2. Germline lookup yields CDR1 MNHEY and CDR2 SVGEGT. This CDR3 region has 17 residues. The J segment lost 3 bases and the V segment lost 2 bases, leaving 8 bases of the junction unmatched. In nucleotides, the CDR3 is TGTGCCAGCAGTTACCACGGACTAGCGGGAACCCGCTACGAGCAGTACTTC. Translating gives CASSYHGLAGTRYEQYF.

The gene calls are TRBV6-2 or TRBV6-3 and TRBJ2-7, with unresolved D. The CDR3 extends over 14 amino acids. From germline, CDR1 is MNHEY and CDR2 SVGEGT. V was clipped by 6 bases and J by 4 bases, with 16 bases between them. The CDR3 reads CASRHGRVGYEQYF. CDR3 DNA sequence: TGTGCCAGCAGACACGGAAGGGTGGGGTACGAGCAGTACTTC.

The sample holds a few counts of this clonotype. V is TRBV29-1 and J is TRBJ2-5; perhaps D is TRBD1 or TRBD2 (5 bases each). Looked up from germline, CDR1 is SQVTM and CDR2 is ANQGSEA. This CDR3 is built from 14 residues. V was trimmed by 3 bases and J by 5 bases, leaving 16 bases between them. The CDR3 loop is CSVDMGVIEETQYF. The CDR3 nucleotides are TGCAGCGTTGATATGGGGGTCATTGAGGAGACCCAGTACTTC. Filled out from reference TRBV29-1 and TRBJ2-5, the complete variable domain reads SAVISQKPSRDICQRGTSLTIQCQVDSQVTMMFWYRQQPGQSLTLIATANQGSEATYESGFVIDKFPISRPNLTFSTLTVSNMSPEDSSIYLCSVDMGVIEETQYFGPGTRLLVL.

A few counts support this clonotype. V usage is TRBV29-1 and J usage is TRBJ1-2, with D perhaps matching TRBD1 (6 bases). The CDR3 is made up of 17 amino acids. Deletions cut 4 bases from V and 5 bases from J, with 26 bases between. From germline, CDR1 is SQVTM and CDR2 ANQGSEA. The CDR3 sequence is CSVGGGGPLSPSYGYTF. CDR3 DNA sequence: TGCAGCGTTGGAGGGGGGGGACCCCTTTCCCCTAGTTATGGCTACACCTTC.

The CDR3 DNA is TGTGCCAGCAGTTTATTAGGACAGACTAATGAAAAACTGTTTTTT. Translation: CASSLLGQTNEKLFF. The chain is built from TRBV27 and TRBJ1-4; D perhaps matches TRBD1 (6 bases). The CDR3 has 15 amino acids. Germline V gene lookup returns CDR1 MNHEY and CDR2 SMNVEV (reference sequence). Trimming took 1 base from V and 2 from J, leaving 8 bases between them.

This clonotype was observed a handful of times. The rearrangement uses TRBV2 and TRBJ1-5, with D hard to call. The V and J ends lost 3 bases and 8 bases respectively, with 11 bases between them. CDR1 is SNHLY, CDR2 FYNNEI, per germline. CDR3 size: 13 residues. The CDR3 region is CASSDTTMEPQHF. The DNA for the CDR3 is TGTGCCAGCAGTGACACAACAATGGAGCCCCAGCATTTT.

The V gene is TRBV4-2, the J gene TRBJ1-5; D ambiguous. V was pared by 0 bases and J by 3 bases, with 12 bases between. Germline CDR1 reads LGHNA; CDR2 reads YNFKEQ. The CDR3 runs to 16 residues. The CDR3 loop reads CASSQDIRNNNQPQHF. DNA for the CDR3: TGTGCCAGCAGCCAAGATATCAGGAATAACAATCAGCCCCAGCATTTT.

This clonotype was counted only a few times. J is TRBJ1-1 and V is TRBV12-3 or TRBV12-4; D call uncertain. V lost 7 bases, J lost 2 bases, and 11 bases lay in between. This CDR3 spans 13 amino acids. CDR3 bases: TGTGCCAGCAAGGGTGCGGGAAACACTGAAGCTTTCTTT. Translating gives CASKGAGNTEAFF.

This clonotype was found many times. V usage is TRBV12-3 or TRBV12-4 and J usage is TRBJ1-5, with D perhaps matching TRBD1 (5 bases). The CDR3 runs 15 residues. Between the trimmed V and J ends, which lost 1 base and 0 bases, there was a span of 7 bases. The CDR3: CASSLVGTSNQPQHF. CDR3 bases: TGTGCCAGCAGTTTAGTGGGGACTAGCAATCAGCCCCAGCATTTT.

The rearrangement uses TRBV11-2 and TRBJ1-2; D is unclear. Germline CDR1 and CDR2: SGHAT and FQNNGV. This CDR3 contains 14 residues. Trimming cost V 5 bases and J 4 bases, with 14 bases left between them. DNA for the CDR3: TGTGCCAGCAGCGAAGATCTGACCCCCTATGGCTACACCTTC. Translated: CASSEDLTPYGYTF.

The table lists this clonotype with a few counts. The J gene is TRBJ2-3, the V gene TRBV4-1; D gene uncertain. The CDR3 contains 13 residues. V was pared by 1 base and J by 6 bases, with 8 bases between. Germline V gene data show CDR1 as MGHRA and CDR2 as YSYEKL. CDR3 DNA sequence: TGCGCCAGCAGCCAAGGGTCATTGGATACGCAGTATTTT. Translated: CASSQGSLDTQYF.

The gene calls are TRBV3-1 and TRBJ1-1, with D perhaps TRBD1 (5 bases). The CDR3 runs to 17 residues. Between the trimmed V and J ends, which lost 1 base and 5 bases, there was a span of 20 bases. CDR1 is LGHDT, CDR2 YNNKEL, per germline (reference sequence). The CDR3 sequence: CASSQGYGGDGRTEAFF. CDR3 nucleotides: TGTGCCAGCAGCCAAGGATACGGTGGGGACGGGAGGACTGAAGCTTTCTTT.

The chain uses TRBV30 and TRBJ2-1, with 8 bases matching TRBD2. Germline-derived CDR1 and CDR2 are GTSNPN and SVGIG (reference sequence). The CDR3 is 15 residues long. J was trimmed by 5 bases and V by 0 bases; bases with no gene match: 6. This chain's CDR3 is CAWSVLLAGNNEQFF. DNA of the CDR3: TGTGCCTGGAGTGTACTATTAGCGGGAAACAATGAGCAGTTCTTC.

The chain has TRBV28 and TRBJ2-2; a possible D gene is TRBD2 (6 bases). The CDR3 loop spans 14 amino acids. Trimming took off 4 bases at V and 4 bases at J, with 10 bases between the two ends. The germline CDR1 and CDR2 sequences are MDHEN and SYDVKM. The CDR3 spells CASSWTGSTGELFF. The CDR3 bases are TGTGCCAGCAGTTGGACCGGGAGCACCGGGGAGCTGTTTTTT.

The chain joins TRBV20-1 to TRBJ2-7; TRBD2 matches at 7 bases. Germline CDR1 reads DFQATT; CDR2 reads SNEGSKA (reference sequence). This CDR3 comprises 15 residues. The junction had 12 bases not matched to a gene; V was cut back by 5 bases and J by 2 bases. The CDR3 DNA sequence: TGCAGTGCTTACCCGGTGTCTAGCGGTACCTACGAGCAGTACTTC. Amino acids: CSAYPVSSGTYEQYF.

The chain has TRBV29-1 and TRBJ2-5; 9 bases line up with TRBD1. The V and J ends lost 0 bases and 1 base, in that order; junction bases with no gene match: 6. Germline CDR1 is SQVTM and CDR2 is ANQGSEA. The CDR3 contains 16 residues. In DNA form, the CDR3 reads TGCAGCGTTGAAGATCTCGAGACAGGGGGCCAAGAGACCCAGTACTTC. Protein product: CSVEDLETGGQETQYF.

This clonotype occurred many times. V gene TRBV5-1 combines with J gene TRBJ2-3, with TRBD2 identical over 12 bases. CDR1 and CDR2 (germline): SGHRS, YFSETQ. The CDR3 is 16 residues long. The J segment lost 4 bases and the V segment lost 3 bases, leaving 6 bases of the junction unmatched. The DNA for the CDR3 is TGCGCCAGCAGCTCCCTAGCGGGAGGGCTTCCAGATACGCAGTATTTT. It yields the protein CASSSLAGGLPDTQYF.

This clonotype was observed a few times. This sequence may be a read error, since a much larger clone differs from it by one base. This sequence joins TRBV3-1 and TRBJ1-5; D is unresolved. The germline V gene encodes CDR1 LGHDT and CDR2 YNNKEL (reference sequence). The ends were cut back, 1 base at V and 5 bases at J, with 3 bases in the middle. This CDR3 is built from 12 residues. The CDR3 loop reads CASSQVDQPQHF. The CDR3 nucleotides are TGTGCCAGCAGCCAAGTGGATCAGCCCCAGCATTTT.

This CDR3 reads CSARDRTPGSEQFF. The CDR3 coding sequence is TGCAGTGCTAGAGATCGGACCCCGGGGAGTGAGCAGTTCTTC. The chain links TRBV20-1 to TRBJ2-1; weak D call: TRBD2 (5 bases). V dropped 0 bases and J dropped 9 bases, with 15 bases sitting between them. The CDR3 runs 14 residues. Germline lookup yields CDR1 DFQATT and CDR2 SNEGSKA (reference sequence).

This clonotype was seen more than once but under ten times. The rearrangement links TRBV20-1 to TRBJ2-1, with D hard to call. This CDR3 is 15 amino acids long. The ends were cut back, 3 bases at V and 2 bases at J, with 14 bases in the middle. The germline V gene has CDR1 DFQATT and CDR2 SNEGSKA (reference sequence). This CDR3 is CSARDGRVPYNEQFF. CDR3 in DNA: TGCAGTGCTAGGGACGGAAGGGTCCCCTACAATGAGCAGTTCTTC.

Only a few counts were recorded for this clonotype. V and J are TRBV12-3 or TRBV12-4 and TRBJ2-1, with a tentative D call TRBD2 (5 bases). Trimming removed 4 bases at V and 6 bases at J, with 13 bases between. The CDR3 is 14 amino acids. In DNA, the CDR3 is TGTGCCAGCAGTTCTCTGCGGAGGATCAATGAGCAGTTCTTC. This codes for CASSSLRRINEQFF.

The chain is built from TRBV30 and TRBJ2-1; TRBD1 matches 9 bases. The trim removed 3 bases at V and 0 bases at J, leaving 3 bases unmatched. Germline V gives CDR1 GTSNPN, CDR2 SVGIG (reference sequence). The CDR3 is made up of 15 amino acids. CDR3 loop: CAWRDRGLSYNEQFF. CDR3 nucleotide sequence: TGTGCCTGGAGGGACAGGGGCCTCTCCTACAATGAGCAGTTCTTC.

V and J are TRBV28 and TRBJ2-7; a weak D match, TRBD1 (6 bases). V was cut by 5 bases and J by 0 bases, with 14 bases left in between. CDR1 MDHEN and CDR2 SYDVKM come from the germline V gene. The CDR3 is 15 residues long. CDR3 nucleotides: TGTGCCAGCAGTACGACAGGCCAGTTCTCCTACGAGCAGTACTTC. Translating gives CASSTTGQFSYEQYF.

This clonotype has just one count. The gene calls are TRBV5-1 and TRBJ2-1; maybe TRBD2 (5 bases). V gave up 9 bases and J gave up 9 bases, with 13 bases separating them. The V gene's germline CDR1 is SGHRS and CDR2 YFSETQ. The CDR3 is 11 residues long. Here the CDR3 reads CATGDDVEQFF. DNA of the CDR3: TGCGCCACCGGGGATGACGTTGAGCAGTTCTTC.